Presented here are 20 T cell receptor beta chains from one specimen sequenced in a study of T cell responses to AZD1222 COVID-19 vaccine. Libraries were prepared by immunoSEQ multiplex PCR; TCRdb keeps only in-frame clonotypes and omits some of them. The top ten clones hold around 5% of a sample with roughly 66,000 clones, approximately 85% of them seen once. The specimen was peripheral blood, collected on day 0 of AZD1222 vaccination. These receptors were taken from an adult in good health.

In DNA, the CDR3 is TGTGCCTGTAGCCCTTCGGCAGGGGTTGGAAACACCATATATTTT. It encodes CACSPSAGVGNTIYF. The rearrangement links TRBV30 to TRBJ1-3; TRBD1 is a possible D gene (6 bases). V lost 6 bases to trimming and J lost 3 bases, with 18 bases between them. The germline gives CDR1 GTSNPN, CDR2 SVGIG (reference sequence). CDR3 size: 15 residues.

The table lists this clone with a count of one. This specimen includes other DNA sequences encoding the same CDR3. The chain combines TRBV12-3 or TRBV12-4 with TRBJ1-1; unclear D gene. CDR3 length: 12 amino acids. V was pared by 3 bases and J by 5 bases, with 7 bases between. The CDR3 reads CASSLGNTEAFF. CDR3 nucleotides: TGTGCCAGCAGTTTGGGGAATACTGAAGCTTTCTTT.

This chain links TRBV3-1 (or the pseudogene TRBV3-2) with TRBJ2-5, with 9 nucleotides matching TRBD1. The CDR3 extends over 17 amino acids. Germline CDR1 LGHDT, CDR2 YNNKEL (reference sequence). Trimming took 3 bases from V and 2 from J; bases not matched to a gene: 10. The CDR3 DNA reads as TGTGCCAGCAGCCAGAGCGAGCACAGGGGGCGTCAAGAGACCCAGTACTTC. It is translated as CASSQSEHRGRQETQYF.

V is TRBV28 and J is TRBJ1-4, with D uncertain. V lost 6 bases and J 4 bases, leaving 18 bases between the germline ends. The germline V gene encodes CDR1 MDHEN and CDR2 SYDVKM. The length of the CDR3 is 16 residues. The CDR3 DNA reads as TGTGCCAGCAGACCCCTTATGAGGGCGGGTAATGAAAAACTGTTTTTT. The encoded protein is CASRPLMRAGNEKLFF.

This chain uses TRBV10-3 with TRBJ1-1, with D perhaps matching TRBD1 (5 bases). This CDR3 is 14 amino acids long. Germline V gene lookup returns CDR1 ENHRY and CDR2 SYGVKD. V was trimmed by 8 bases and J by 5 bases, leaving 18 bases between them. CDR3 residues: CAIQGTGEGTEAFF. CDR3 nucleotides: TGTGCCATCCAAGGGACCGGTGAGGGGACTGAAGCTTTCTTT.

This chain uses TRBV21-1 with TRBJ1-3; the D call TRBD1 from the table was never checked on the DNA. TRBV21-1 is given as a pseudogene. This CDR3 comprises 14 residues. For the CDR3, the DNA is TGTGCCAGCGACAGTTTCTTCTCTGGAAACACCATATATTTT. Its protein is CASDSFFSGNTIYF.

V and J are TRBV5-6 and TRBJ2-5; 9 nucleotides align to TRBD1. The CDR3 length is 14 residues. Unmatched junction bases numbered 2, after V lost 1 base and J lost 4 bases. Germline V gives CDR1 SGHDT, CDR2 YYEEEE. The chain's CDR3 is CASSLSGQGETQYF. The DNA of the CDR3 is TGTGCCAGCAGCTTGTCGGGACAGGGAGAGACCCAGTACTTC.

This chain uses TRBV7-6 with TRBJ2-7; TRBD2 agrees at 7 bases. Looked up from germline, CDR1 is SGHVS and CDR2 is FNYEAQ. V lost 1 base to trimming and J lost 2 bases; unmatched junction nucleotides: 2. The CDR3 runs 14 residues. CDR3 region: CASSLGRGAYEQYF. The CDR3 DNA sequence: TGTGCCAGCAGCTTAGGTCGGGGGGCCTACGAGCAGTACTTC.

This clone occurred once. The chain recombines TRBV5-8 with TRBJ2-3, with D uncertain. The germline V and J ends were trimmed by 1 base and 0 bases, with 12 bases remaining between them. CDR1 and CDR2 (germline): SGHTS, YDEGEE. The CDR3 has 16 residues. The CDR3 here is CASSLYGGVSTDTQYF. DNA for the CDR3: TGTGCCAGCAGCTTGTACGGTGGGGTTAGCACAGATACGCAGTATTTT.

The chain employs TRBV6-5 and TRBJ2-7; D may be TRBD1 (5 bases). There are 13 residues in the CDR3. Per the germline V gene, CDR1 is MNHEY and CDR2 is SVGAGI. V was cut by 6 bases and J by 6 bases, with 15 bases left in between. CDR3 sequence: CASSPRASGEQYF. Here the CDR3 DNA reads TGTGCCAGCAGCCCCAGGGCTTCAGGCGAGCAGTACTTC.

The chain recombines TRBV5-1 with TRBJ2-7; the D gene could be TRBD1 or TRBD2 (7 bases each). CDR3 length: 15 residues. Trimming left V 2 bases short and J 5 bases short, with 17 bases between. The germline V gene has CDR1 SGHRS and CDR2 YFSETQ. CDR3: CASSLQGRGYDEQYF. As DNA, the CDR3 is TGCGCCAGCAGCTTACAGGGGAGGGGCTATGACGAGCAGTACTTC.

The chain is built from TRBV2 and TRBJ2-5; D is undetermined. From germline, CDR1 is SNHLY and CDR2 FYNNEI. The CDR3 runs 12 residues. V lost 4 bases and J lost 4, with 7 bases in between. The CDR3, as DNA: TGTGCCAGCAGTGGGGGAAGAGAGACCCAGTACTTC. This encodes CASSGGRETQYF.

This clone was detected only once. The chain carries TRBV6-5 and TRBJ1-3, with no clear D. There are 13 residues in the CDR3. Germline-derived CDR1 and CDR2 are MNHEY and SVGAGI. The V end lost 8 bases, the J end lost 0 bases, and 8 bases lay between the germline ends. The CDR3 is CASGRSSGNTIYF. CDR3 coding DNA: TGTGCCAGCGGGAGGAGCTCTGGAAACACCATATATTTT.

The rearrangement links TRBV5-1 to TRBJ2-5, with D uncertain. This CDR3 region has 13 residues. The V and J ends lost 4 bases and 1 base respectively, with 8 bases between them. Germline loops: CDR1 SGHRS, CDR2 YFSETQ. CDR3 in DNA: TGCGCCAGCAGCATGGGATCCCAAGAGACCCAGTACTTC. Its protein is CASSMGSQETQYF.

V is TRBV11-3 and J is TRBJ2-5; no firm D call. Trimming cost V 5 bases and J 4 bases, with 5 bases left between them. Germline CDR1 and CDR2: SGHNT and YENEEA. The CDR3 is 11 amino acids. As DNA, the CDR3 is TGTGCCAGCAGCATCGGAGAGACCCAGTACTTC. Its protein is CASSIGETQYF.

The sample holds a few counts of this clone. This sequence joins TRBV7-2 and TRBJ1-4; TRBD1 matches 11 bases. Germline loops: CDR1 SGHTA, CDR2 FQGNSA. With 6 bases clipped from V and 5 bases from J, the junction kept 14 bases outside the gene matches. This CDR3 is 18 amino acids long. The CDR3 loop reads CASSLHRDRGNGNEKLFF. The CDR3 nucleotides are TGTGCCAGCAGTTTACACCGGGACAGGGGGAATGGAAATGAAAAACTGTTTTTT.

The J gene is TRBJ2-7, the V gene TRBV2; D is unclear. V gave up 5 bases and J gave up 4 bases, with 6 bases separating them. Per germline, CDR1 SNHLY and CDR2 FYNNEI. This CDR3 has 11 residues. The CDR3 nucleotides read TGTGCCAGCAGTTTACAATACGAGCAGTACTTC. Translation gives CASSLQYEQYF.

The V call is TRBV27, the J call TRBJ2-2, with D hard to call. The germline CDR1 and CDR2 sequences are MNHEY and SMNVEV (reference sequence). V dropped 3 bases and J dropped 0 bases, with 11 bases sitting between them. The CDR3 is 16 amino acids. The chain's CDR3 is CASSLEGPANTGELFF. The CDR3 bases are TGTGCCAGCAGTTTGGAAGGGCCTGCGAACACCGGGGAGCTGTTTTTT.

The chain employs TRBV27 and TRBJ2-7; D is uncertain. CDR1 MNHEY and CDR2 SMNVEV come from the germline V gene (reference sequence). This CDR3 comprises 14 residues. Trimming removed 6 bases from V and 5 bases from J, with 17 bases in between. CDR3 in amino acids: CASSDLVRGHEQYF. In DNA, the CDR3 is TGTGCCAGCAGCGATCTCGTCCGAGGCCACGAGCAGTACTTC.

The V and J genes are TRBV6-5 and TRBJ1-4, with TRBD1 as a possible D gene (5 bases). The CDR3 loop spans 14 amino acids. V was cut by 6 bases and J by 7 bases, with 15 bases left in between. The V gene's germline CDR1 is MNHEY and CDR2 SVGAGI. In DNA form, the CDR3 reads TGTGCCAGCAGCAACACAGGCGCGGGTGAAAAACTGTTTTTT. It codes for CASSNTGAGEKLFF.